A single sample gave rise to the 7 T cell receptor beta chains below, sequenced in a study of tumor-infiltrating lymphocytes in primary liver carcinoma. TCR beta cDNA was made from around 520 ng total RNA with a constant-region primer. Slightly modified ARM-PCR, run as three nested multiplex PCR rounds, produced the TCR beta libraries. Primers for the first two PCR rounds were TRBV1-TRBV30 forward primers and a C-beta reverse primer (about 9 cycles per round). TCRdb independently ran MiXCR on the multiplex PCR reads; one entry per CDR3 protein. This sample has 110,000 or so distinct CDR3 sequences, with roughly 85% found just once. Joint extraction of RNA and DNA used roughly 20-32 mg of bulk tissue that was unsorted. The material sequenced was liver tumor tissue from sampling region 3. Noted subset: tumor region T3, left-lateral pole. The receptors come from a man aged 40-49 years with primary liver carcinoma and hepatitis B virus infection.

Only one count was recorded for this clonotype. A read error may account for a junction end that differs from germline. CDR3 protein: CASSLTGTGEYERYF. The CDR3 DNA reads as TGTGCCAGTAGCTTAACGGGAACGGGAGAATACGAGCGGTACTTC. The chain employs TRBV11-1 and TRBJ2-7; D may be TRBD2 (6 bases). This CDR3 has 15 residues. CDR1 SGHAT and CDR2 FQDESV come from the germline V gene (reference sequence).

Worth noting for this clonotype: Germline and junction disagree at one end, which may indicate a read error. The rearrangement links TRBV28 to TRBJ1-2, with D possibly TRBD1 on 6 matching bases. The length of the CDR3 is 13 residues. Germline CDR1 MDHEN, CDR2 SYDVKM. In nucleotides, the CDR3 is TGTGACAGCAGTATGGACAGAATCTATGGCTATACCTTC. It codes for CDSSMDRIYGYTF.

As concerns this clonotype: Germline and junction disagree at one end, which may indicate a read error. This chain uses TRBV11-1 with TRBJ2-4; 11 bases map to TRBD2. From germline, CDR1 is SGHAT and CDR2 FQDESV (reference sequence). The CDR3 is 17 residues long. The CDR3 DNA reads as TGTTCCAGTAGCTTTCCCGAGACTAGCGGGACCAGAAACATTCAGTACTTC. It encodes CSSSFPETSGTRNIQYF.

This clonotype has just a few counts. This rearrangement joins TRBV20-1 to TRBJ1-5; no clear D. V lost 6 bases and J 1 base, leaving 13 bases between the germline ends. This CDR3 is built from 14 residues. Germline loops: CDR1 DFQATT, CDR2 SNEGSKA (reference sequence). CDR3 DNA sequence: TGCAGTGCAAGTAACCCCGTGAGCAATCAGCCCCAGCATTTT. It codes for CSASNPVSNQPQHF.

On this clonotype: A junction boundary mismatches the germline segment, possibly from a read error. The genes are TRBV5-5 and TRBJ2-3; D remains ambiguous. The CDR3 is made up of 15 amino acids. Germline values: CDR1 SGHKS, CDR2 YYEKEE (reference sequence). CDR3 coding DNA: TGTGCAAGCAGCTTGTTAGGATCTCCGTCAGGTACGCAGTATTTT. It translates to CASSLLGSPSGTQYF.

A single count supports this clonotype. An end of the junction does not agree with germline; a read error may underlie this. The chain has TRBV2 and TRBJ2-3; unclear D gene. The V gene's germline CDR1 is SNHLY and CDR2 FYNNEI. There are 14 residues in the CDR3. CDR3 sequence: CAGSKIGFTDTQYF. CDR3 nucleotides: TGTGCCGGCAGTAAGATAGGGTTCACAGATACGCAGTATTTT.

V usage is TRBV6-2 or TRBV6-3 and J usage is TRBJ2-7; TRBD2 matches 7 bases. The V gene end was trimmed by 7 bases and the J gene end by 4 bases; junction bases not matched to a gene: 13. The CDR3 covers 15 residues. Germline CDR1 is MNHEY and CDR2 is SVGEGT. The CDR3 here is CASTHGGSFSYEQYF. The CDR3 region has the DNA TGTGCCAGCACCCATGGCGGGAGCTTCTCATACGAGCAGTACTTC.